Included here is one TCR beta chain sequence, with context. This clonotype has ten or more counts. The antigen this receptor binds is unknown. Base qualities are not recorded, but no much larger clone differs from it by a single base. Sequencing instrument: Illumina Genome Analyzer IIx. The public reads were run again by TCRdb, first through fastp at Q25 and then through MiXCR, and only productive beta chains were kept. Rows with one shared CDR3 protein collapse into an entry with the most common genes and DNA. Recorded for this sample are 45,000 to 60,000 distinct CDR3 sequences; 6% to 8% of them occurred a single time. The ten largest clones take up 15% to 20% of the sample. The CDR3 contains 12 residues, cysteine and phenylalanine counted. Solely the CDR3 DNA is kept, with 36 bases framed from the first base. The germline V gene encodes CDR1 SNHLY and CDR2 FYNNEI. V is pared back by 9 bases and J by 1 base, with 8 bases lying between the germline termini.

This entry is derived from a study of patients with pleural tuberculosis (dated by TCRdb to between 2012 and 2015). Here the chain combines TRBV2 and TRBJ2-3; the D gene is unclear. The receptor's source is a human donor with pleural tuberculosis. The sequenced DNA: TGTGCCAGTGGGCCTGGCACAGATACGCAGTATTTT. Translation gives CASGPGTDTQYF.